Here is one T cell receptor (beta chain) with its context. Its specificity is unknown. Other DNA sequences from this sample encode an identical CDR3 as well. The record originates from a study of shared clonotypes between healthy human individuals. Study at large: Three plates were used per donor for CD4 naive, three for CD4 memory, two for CD8 naive and one for CD8 memory.

Overall study findings and caveats: Non-shared clonotypes displayed generation probabilities falling below those of clonotypes present in all four donors.

Healthy and HIV-negative, the adult donors had no recent acute infections or vaccinations. Trimming cost V 0 bases and J 5 bases, with 4 bases left between them. CDR3 size: 12 residues. The germline V gene has CDR1 SQVTM and CDR2 ANQGSEA. The repertoire was sequenced with immunoSEQ multiplex PCR; TCRdb's copy has only in-frame clones and lacks some. The table includes around 1.5 million clones, 95% to 99% detected once. Sample: naive CD4+ T cells sorted from blood. Subset defined: CD45RA+ positively selected. This receptor was identified in a man aged 25 to 40 in good health. This chain joins TRBV29-1 and TRBJ1-4; D is undetermined. The CDR3 loop is CSVEDRNEKLFF. CDR3 sequence (DNA): TGCAGCGTTGAAGACAGAAATGAAAAACTGTTTTTT.